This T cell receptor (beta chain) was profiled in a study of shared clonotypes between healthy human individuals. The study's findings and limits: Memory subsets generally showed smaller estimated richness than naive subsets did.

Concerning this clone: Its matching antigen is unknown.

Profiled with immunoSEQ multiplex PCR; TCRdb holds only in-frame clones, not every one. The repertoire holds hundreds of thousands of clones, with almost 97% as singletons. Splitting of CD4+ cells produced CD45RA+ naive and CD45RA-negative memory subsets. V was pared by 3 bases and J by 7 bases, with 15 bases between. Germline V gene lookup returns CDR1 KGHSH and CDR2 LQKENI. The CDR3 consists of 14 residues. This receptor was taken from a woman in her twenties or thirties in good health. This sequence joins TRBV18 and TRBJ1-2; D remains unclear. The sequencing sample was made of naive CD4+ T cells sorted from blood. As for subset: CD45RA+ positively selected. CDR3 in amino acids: CASSPGQADFGYTF. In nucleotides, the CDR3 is TGTGCCAGCTCACCGGGCCAAGCGGATTTTGGCTACACCTTC.